The 27 T cell receptor beta chains given below trace back to one sample, sequenced in a study of T cell clonality in common variable immunodeficiency. Generated by immunoSEQ multiplex PCR, the TCRdb table keeps only in-frame clones and is missing some. Listed for the sample are tens of thousands of clones, none seen a single time. Material for sequencing was peripheral blood mononuclear cells. The receptors stem from a person aged 18 to 75 in good health.

In the case of this clone: The CDR3 goes on 3 residues after the read ends, and that part is filled in from the germline J gene. This chain joins TRBV11-3 and TRBJ1-4, with a tentative D call TRBD1 (5 bases). V lost 5 bases and J 7 bases, leaving 17 bases between the germline ends. This CDR3 contains 15 residues. Germline loops: CDR1 SGHNT, CDR2 YENEEA. Incomplete CDR3 DNA: TGTGCCAGCAGCCTCCAGGGTCGGCTGGGTGAAAAA. Protein product: CASSLQGRLGEK. The whole CDR3 sequence reads CASSLQGRLGEKLFF.

With regard to this clone: The CDR3 extends 3 residues past the end of the read, so its final part is completed from the germline J gene. Other DNA sequences in this sample translate to the same CDR3. The V and J genes are TRBV18 and TRBJ2-7, with D maybe TRBD1 (5 bases). Trimming removed 6 bases at V and 6 bases at J, with 18 bases between. CDR1 is KGHSH, CDR2 LQKENI, per germline. The CDR3 totals 14 residues. This CDR3 is CASSEQGQGSEQYF. CDR3 DNA (partial): TGTGCCAGCTCGGAACAAGGCCAGGGCAGCGAG.

This clone was seen ten or more times. With the read ending 3 residues before the CDR3 end, the germline J gene is used to fill in that end. This chain links TRBV7-2 with TRBJ2-7; 10 bases are shared with TRBD1. Trimming removed 6 bases from V and 0 bases from J; junction bases left unmatched: 5. This CDR3 region has 15 residues. Per the germline V gene, CDR1 is SGHTA and CDR2 is FQGNSA. The CDR3 bases that were read are TGTGCCAGCAGATCAGGGACAGGGGCCTCCTACGAG. Its translation is CASRSGTGASYE. In full, the CDR3 is CASRSGTGASYEQYF.

This clone was counted at least ten times. Read sequence stops 3 residues before the CDR3 end, and the germline J gene provides the missing end. The J gene is TRBJ2-4, the V gene TRBV12-3 or TRBV12-4, with a tentative D call TRBD2 (6 bases). The CDR3 extends over 15 amino acids. V was shortened by 6 bases and J by 6 bases, with 18 bases between the two germline ends. The sequenced part of the CDR3 DNA is TGTGCCAGCAGCCCAGTTTGGGGGGAGAGAAACATT. Translating gives CASSPVWGERNI. The whole CDR3 sequence is CASSPVWGERNIQYF.

As regards this clone: Sequencing ends 3 residues short of the CDR3 end; the germline J gene provides the rest. The rearrangement uses TRBV7-2 and TRBJ2-3; no clear D. Germline CDR1 reads SGHTA; CDR2 reads FQGNSA. CDR3 size: 13 residues. Incomplete CDR3 DNA: TGTGCCAGCAGCTTGGGCCCCAGGCAGCCG. Residues: CASSLGPRQP. In full, the CDR3 is CASSLGPRQPQYF.

This clone has ten or more counts. The read halts 3 residues ahead of the CDR3 end, with the missing end drawn from the germline J gene. V and J are TRBV6-1 and TRBJ2-7; 7 bases agree with TRBD2. The germline V gene has CDR1 MNHNS and CDR2 SASEGT. CDR3 length: 17 residues. V dropped 2 bases and J dropped 5; count of bases not matched to a gene: 15. The CDR3 sequence: CASSEKRLGLVGHEQYF. The CDR3 DNA, read in part, is TGTGCCAGCAGTGAAAAACGACTCGGACTAGTTGGTCACGAG.

This clone was found many times. The read ends 3 residues before the CDR3 terminus; that terminus is restored from the germline J gene. The genes are TRBV7-2 and TRBJ1-1, with D possibly being TRBD1 (6 bases). V was pared by 5 bases and J by 1 base, with 11 bases between. There are 14 residues in the CDR3. CDR1 and CDR2 from the germline V gene are SGHTA and FQGNSA. The DNA read from the CDR3 is TGTGCCAGCAGCGGGGGACACCAGAACACTGAA. It specifies CASSGGHQNTE. From start to end, the CDR3 is CASSGGHQNTEAFF.

This clone was detected many times. Sequencing ends 3 residues short of the CDR3 end; the germline J gene provides the rest. The chain has TRBV30 and TRBJ2-1; no firm D call. V lost 2 bases to trimming and J lost 7 bases, with 6 bases between them. The CDR3 is 11 residues long. CDR1 and CDR2 from the germline V gene are GTSNPN and SVGIG (reference sequence). Incomplete CDR3 DNA: TGTGCCTGGAGTCTTCAGAATGAG. It codes for CAWSLQNE. The complete CDR3 protein is CAWSLQNEQFF.

In the case of this clone: The read falls 3 residues short of the CDR3 end, and the missing part is taken from the germline J gene. The rearrangement joins TRBV30 to TRBJ2-4, with 7 bases lining up with TRBD1. Germline V gene sequence: CDR1 GTSNPN, CDR2 SVGIG (reference sequence). There are 14 residues in the CDR3. This chain's CDR3 is CAWSAARDSLRQYF. The sequenced part of the CDR3 DNA is TGTGCCTGGAGTGCCGCCCGGGACAGCCTCCGT.

This clone was seen ten or more times. CDR3 DNA (partial): TGTGCCAGCAGTGATACCAGGAATCAGCCC. Translation gives CASSDTRNQP. The complete CDR3 protein is CASSDTRNQPQHF. The chain joins TRBV6-1 to TRBJ1-5; D gene unclear. The observed sequence ends 3 residues before the CDR3 terminus, with the missing tail filled in from the germline J gene. Trimming took 3 bases from V and 4 from J, leaving 7 bases between them. This CDR3 has 13 residues. Per germline, CDR1 MNHNS and CDR2 SASEGT.

This clone has at least ten counts. The CDR3 end lies 3 residues beyond the end of the read and is filled in from the germline J gene. The chain is built from TRBV6-1 and TRBJ2-7; D possibly corresponds to TRBD1 (5 bases). There are 14 residues in the CDR3. Per the germline V gene, CDR1 is MNHNS and CDR2 is SASEGT. Trimming stripped 4 bases from V and 3 bases from J, with 13 bases between. Incomplete CDR3 DNA: TGTGCCAGCAGTGGTCCGACAGCGAGCTACGAG. This gives the protein CASSGPTASYE. In full, the CDR3 reads CASSGPTASYEQYF.

This clone has ten or more counts. The sequenced fragment ends 3 residues before the CDR3 boundary, so the rest is inferred from the germline J gene. The J gene is TRBJ1-1, the V gene TRBV30, with no clear D. The V end lost 0 bases, the J end lost 4 bases, and 9 bases lay between the germline ends. CDR3 length: 13 residues. Germline V CDR1 and CDR2: GTSNPN, SVGIG (reference sequence). CDR3 DNA (partial): TGTGCCTGGAGTGTAAGTCGGGGCACTGAA. Its protein is CAWSVSRGTE. The whole CDR3 is CAWSVSRGTEAFF.

In its sample, this clone was seen a few times. One end of the junction does not line up with germline, which may come from a read error. The sequenced fragment ends 3 residues before the CDR3 boundary, so the rest is inferred from the germline J gene. Other DNA variants within this sample encode the same CDR3. The V gene is TRBV18, the J gene TRBJ1-3; the D is unclear. This CDR3 contains 16 residues. CDR1 is KGHSH and CDR2 is LQKENI in the germline V gene. The CDR3 region is CASSPPGRSRGNTIYF. CDR3 DNA (partial): TGTGCCAGCTCACCACCGGGCAGGTCAAGAGGAAACACG. Full variable domain (outside the CDR3, taken from reference TRBV18 and TRBJ1-3): NAGVMQNPRHLVRRRGQEARLRCSPMKGHSHVYWYRQLPEEGLKFMVYLQKENIIDESGMPKERFSAEFPKEGPSILRIQQVVRGDSAAYFCASSPPGRSRGNTIYFGEGSWLTVV.

This clone was found many times. The read ends 3 residues before the CDR3 terminus; that terminus is restored from the germline J gene. The chain joins TRBV5-6 to TRBJ2-7; TRBD2 matches 9 bases. This CDR3 spans 15 amino acids. With V trimmed by 4 bases and J by 0 bases, 5 bases remained unmatched. Germline assignment: CDR1 SGHDT and CDR2 YYEEEE. CDR3 loop: CASSQIAGDSYEQYF. The part of the CDR3 DNA that was read is TGTGCCAGCAGCCAAATAGCGGGGGACTCCTACGAG.

At least ten counts were recorded for this clone. Read coverage stops 3 residues before the CDR3 terminus; the germline J gene supplies the remainder. The chain couples TRBV11-2 to TRBJ2-7; 7 nucleotides align to TRBD2. Germline trimming cut 5 bases from V and 3 bases from J; bases unmatched to any gene: 10. Germline V gene data show CDR1 as SGHAT and CDR2 as FQNNGV. The CDR3 totals 15 residues. The CDR3 is CASSPLGSGVYEQYF. The CDR3 DNA, read in part, is TGTGCCAGCAGCCCCCTGGGAAGCGGGGTCTACGAG. Filled out from reference TRBV11-2 and TRBJ2-7, the complete variable domain reads EAGVAQSPRYKIIEKRQSVAFWCNPISGHATLYWYQQILGQGPKLLIQFQNNGVVDDSQLPKDRFSAERLKGVDSTLKIQPAKLEDSAVYLCASSPLGSGVYEQYFGPGTRLTVT.

A few counts support this clone. With the read ending 3 residues before the CDR3 end, the germline J gene is used to fill in that end. The chain links TRBV18 to TRBJ2-3; D not certain. The germline V gene encodes CDR1 KGHSH and CDR2 LQKENI. This CDR3 contains 15 residues. The CDR3 loop is CASSPYKGQGETQYF. CDR3 DNA, as far as it was read: TGTGCCAGCTCACCCTACAAAGGGCAAGGAGAGACG.

This clone was seen repeatedly, ten times or more. The read finishes 3 residues shy of the CDR3 end, and the germline J gene is used to complete it. The chain couples TRBV5-4 to TRBJ1-1; 8 bases fit TRBD1. CDR3 length: 15 residues. Germline V lookup: CDR1 SGHNT, CDR2 YYREEE (reference sequence). V lost 3 bases to trimming and J lost 4 bases; unmatched junction nucleotides: 8. Partial CDR3 DNA: TGTGCCAGCAGCTCTCCAGGGGGCGCGGTCACTGAA. As protein: CASSSPGGAVTE. The CDR3 in full is CASSSPGGAVTEAFF. Full variable domain (outside the CDR3, taken from reference TRBV5-4 and TRBJ1-1): ETGVTQSPTHLIKTRGQQVTLRCSSQSGHNTVSWYQQALGQGPQFIFQYYREEENGRGNFPPRFSGLQFPNYSSELNVNALELDDSALYLCASSSPGGAVTEAFFGQGTRLTVV.

Of note for this clone: From the germline J gene comes the end of the CDR3, since the read stops 3 residues before it. The rearrangement joins TRBV11-3 to TRBJ2-3; 11 bases align to TRBD1. The J segment lost 5 bases and the V segment lost 11 bases, leaving 3 bases of the junction unmatched. In germline, CDR1 is SGHNT, CDR2 YENEEA. The CDR3 extends over 12 amino acids. CDR3 DNA, as far as it was read: TGTGCCGGACAGGGGGCCGGAGATACG. It translates to CAGQGAGDT. The whole CDR3 is CAGQGAGDTQYF. Drawing the rest from reference TRBV11-3 and TRBJ2-3, the complete variable domain is EAGVVQSPRYKIIEKKQPVAFWCNPISGHNTLYWYLQNLGQGPELLIRYENEEAVDDSQLPKDRFSAERLKGVDSTLKIQPAELGDSAVYLCAGQGAGDTQYFGPGTRLTVL.

This clone was detected a few times. The read ends 3 residues before the CDR3 terminus; that terminus is restored from the germline J gene. This chain uses TRBV5-1 with TRBJ2-7; TRBD2 is a possible D gene (6 bases). Trimming removed 4 bases at V and 4 bases at J, with 15 bases between. Germline CDR1 and CDR2: SGHRS and YFSETQ. The CDR3 extends over 14 amino acids. The sequenced part of the CDR3 DNA is TGCGCCAGCAGCCCCGGGGGAGCCGCTTACGAG. The encoded protein is CASSPGGAAYE. The whole CDR3 reads CASSPGGAAYEQYF.

This clone was observed a handful of times. Read data end 3 residues before the CDR3 end; the end is taken from the germline J gene. The chain is built from TRBV5-1 and TRBJ2-7; D not certain. Germline V lookup: CDR1 SGHRS, CDR2 YFSETQ. The CDR3 sequence is 13 residues long. V was cut by 2 bases and J by 2 bases, with 8 bases left in between. CDR3 DNA (partial): TGCGCCAGCAGCTTTAGAACCGCCTACGAG. Translation: CASSFRTAYE. The full CDR3 protein reads CASSFRTAYEQYF.

This clone was seen ten or more times. The read falls 3 residues short of the CDR3 end, and the missing part is taken from the germline J gene. The chain combines TRBV20-1 with TRBJ2-1; 8 nucleotides align to TRBD2. Germline CDR1 is DFQATT and CDR2 is SNEGSKA (reference sequence). V shed 0 bases and J 6 bases; nucleotides not matched to a gene: 7. CDR3 length equals 15 residues. The CDR3 spells CSARDFKRESNEQFF. CDR3 DNA, as far as it was read: TGCAGTGCTAGAGATTTCAAGCGGGAGTCCAATGAG.

In its sample, this clone was seen many times. The read stops 3 residues short of the end of the CDR3; the missing end is completed from the germline J gene. The chain joins TRBV20-1 to TRBJ2-3; a possible D gene is TRBD1 (6 bases). CDR1 and CDR2 (germline): DFQATT, SNEGSKA (reference sequence). The CDR3 is made up of 12 amino acids. The CDR3 DNA, read in part, is TGCAGTGCTACGGACAGTGTGAGGGCG. It is translated as CSATDSVRA. The entire CDR3 reads CSATDSVRAQYF.

This clone was detected many times. The sequence runs out 3 residues before the end of the CDR3; the remainder is reconstructed from the germline J gene. This chain connects TRBV5-4 to TRBJ1-2; tentatively, D is TRBD1 (6 bases). This CDR3 is 16 amino acids long. CDR1 and CDR2 from the germline V gene are SGHNT and YYREEE (reference sequence). Deletions cut 1 base from V and 5 bases from J, with 18 bases between. The CDR3 is CASSLSFGPQGYGYTF. CDR3 DNA, as far as it was read: TGTGCCAGCAGCTTGTCGTTCGGGCCTCAGGGGTATGGC.

This clone was counted at least ten times. The read ends 3 residues early relative to the CDR3; the germline J gene fills the gap. The rearrangement links TRBV5-1 to TRBJ1-1; D not resolved. CDR3 size: 15 residues. Trimming left V 0 bases short and J 1 base short, with 10 bases between. CDR1 is SGHRS, CDR2 YFSETQ, per germline. CDR3 sequence: CASSLANGQNTEAFF. The sequenced part of the CDR3 DNA is TGCGCCAGCAGCTTGGCCAACGGTCAGAACACTGAA. Together with reference TRBV5-1 and TRBJ1-1, the CDR3 gives the full variable domain: KAGVTQTPRYLIKTRGQQVTLSCSPISGHRSVSWYQQTPGQGLQFLFEYFSETQRNKGNFPGRFSGRQFSNSRSEMNVSTLELGDSALYLCASSLANGQNTEAFFGQGTRLTVV.

At least ten counts were recorded for this clone. With the read ending 3 residues before the CDR3 end, the germline J gene is used to fill in that end. The chain employs TRBV2 and TRBJ2-3, with D possibly TRBD2 on 5 matching bases. CDR3 length: 13 residues. The germline CDR1 and CDR2 sequences are SNHLY and FYNNEI. This CDR3 reads CASSFDYRSAQYF. Partial CDR3 DNA: TGTGCCAGCAGTTTCGACTACCGCTCGGCG.

At least ten counts were recorded for this clone. The read terminates 3 residues ahead of where the CDR3 ends, so the germline J gene completes it. The J gene is TRBJ2-3, the V gene TRBV9; no reliable D call. This CDR3 region has 13 residues. CDR1 and CDR2 (germline): SGDLS, YYNGEE. Trimming pared 3 bases from V and 5 bases from J, leaving 10 bases between. This CDR3 reads CASSDNRQDTQYF. The part of the CDR3 DNA that was read is TGTGCCAGCAGCGACAACAGACAAGATACG.

This clone appeared many times. The read halts 3 residues ahead of the CDR3 end, with the missing end drawn from the germline J gene. This chain links TRBV29-1 with TRBJ2-7; 8 nucleotides agree with TRBD1. CDR3 length: 13 residues. J gave up 6 bases and V 1 base, and 5 bases lay outside the gene matches. CDR1 and CDR2 (germline): SQVTM, ANQGSEA. The CDR3: CSVEGQGLFEQYF. The CDR3 bases that were read are TGCAGCGTTGAAGGACAGGGGTTGTTCGAG.